Reported below is one T cell receptor (beta chain). A few counts support this clonotype. Its antigen remains unidentified. No much larger clonotype is one base removed from it; base qualities were not supplied. V loses 1 base, J loses 5 bases, and the germline ends lie 6 bases apart. Sequences SEHNR (CDR1) and FQNEAQ (CDR2) are obtained from the germline V gene (reference sequence). From cysteine to phenylalanine, the CDR3 is 14 amino acids long. Only the CDR3 DNA is retained, 42 bases long and in frame from the first base. The data were obtained in a study of early T cells in non-severe SARS-CoV-2 infection (dated by TCRdb to the early 2020s). Context from the whole study: Bulk RNA from unsorted whole blood was used for TCR sequencing, so alpha and beta chains could not be paired.

This was a case-control study nested in a cohort of healthcare workers in London, UK, who had nasopharyngeal swab PCR tests and blood samples taken every week. Between 23 and 31 March 2020, the week of the UK lockdown, healthcare workers were enrolled and then followed up weekly for as long as 16 weeks. The paper as a whole reports these results and caveats: VDJdb matching was skewed toward anti-spike CD8 responses and likely underestimated virus-specific expansions by missing private and CD4 specificities.

Preparation of the library involved 5' RACE. TCRdb records NextSeq 500 as the sequencer. The TCR library protocol attached unique molecular identifiers to individual cDNA molecules to correct for sequencing error and PCR bias. Sequencing covered both TCR alpha and beta chains, and within each sample the abundances of alpha and beta sequences were tightly co-correlated. The paper's processing steps were these. Decombinator V4 was used to perform V gene, J gene and CDR3 annotation of TCR sequences. TCRs were defined as expanded if a significant change between any two time points was detected under a Poisson model with p below 0.0001. TCR abundances were normalised to the total number of TCRs sequenced per sample and expressed as counts per million. TRAV1-2 paired with TRAJ12, TRAJ20 or TRAJ33 defined MAIT TCRs, while TRAV10 paired with TRAJ18 defined iNKT TCRs. VDJdb, accessed 1 November 2021, was searched for CMV, EBV and SARS-CoV-2 annotated TCRs, with TCRs annotated for multiple antigens excluded. TCRdb handled the public reads itself, with Q25 trimming in fastp and clone calling in MiXCR, and kept productive beta chains. Entries that share a CDR3 protein sequence are merged under the most common genes and DNA. The V and J calls, along with clone size, are taken from TCRdb and not from the paper's own processing. For this sample there are around 37,000 distinct CDR3 sequences; 8% to 9.5% appear just once. About 12% of the sample goes to the ten largest clones.

The chain joins TRBV7-9 to TRBJ1-6; the D gene is unclear. The TCR sequence derives from an adult who was a healthcare worker with PCR-confirmed SARS-CoV-2 infection or an uninfected control (not recorded which). Sequencing was carried out using whole blood. The nucleotides are TGTGCCAGCAGCTTAGGAGGGAATAATTCACCCCTCCACTTT. This sequence encodes CASSLGGNNSPLHF.